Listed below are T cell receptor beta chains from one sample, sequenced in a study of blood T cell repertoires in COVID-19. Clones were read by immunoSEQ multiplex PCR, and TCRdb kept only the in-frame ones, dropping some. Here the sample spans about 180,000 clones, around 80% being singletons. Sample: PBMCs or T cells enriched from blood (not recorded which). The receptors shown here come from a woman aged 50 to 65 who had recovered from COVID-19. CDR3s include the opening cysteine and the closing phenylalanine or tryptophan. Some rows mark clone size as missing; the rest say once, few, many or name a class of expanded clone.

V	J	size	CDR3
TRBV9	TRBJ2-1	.	CASSPRGETYNEQFF
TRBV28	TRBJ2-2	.	CASETGTPNPGELFF
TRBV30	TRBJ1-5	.	CAWAGGEEQPQHF
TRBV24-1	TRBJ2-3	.	CATSDPLRDTQYF
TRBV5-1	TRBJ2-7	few	CASSLGGTSGYEQYF
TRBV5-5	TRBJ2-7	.	CASSPVGGTSYEQYF
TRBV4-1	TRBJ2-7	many	CASSQARTGGGFSYEQYF
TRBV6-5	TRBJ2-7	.	CASSYGSERVSYEQYF
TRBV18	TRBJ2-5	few	CASSPLSVEETQYF
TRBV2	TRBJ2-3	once	CASQRREVSTDTQYF
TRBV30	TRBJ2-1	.	CAWSVDLAPYNEQFF
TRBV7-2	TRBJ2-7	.	CASSLVASVAYEQYF
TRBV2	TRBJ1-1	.	CASFVRPGNTEAFF
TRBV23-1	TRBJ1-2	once	CASTSFQGANCRVGYTF
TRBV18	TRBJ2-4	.	CASSPMRISGLAKNIQYF
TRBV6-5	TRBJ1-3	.	CASSYSRQGAANTIYF
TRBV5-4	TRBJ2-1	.	CASSLLGQGSYNEQFF
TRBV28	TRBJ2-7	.	CGTGQGIFYEQYF
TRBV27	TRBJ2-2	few	CASSLGLAGGPGELFF
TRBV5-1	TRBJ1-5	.	CASSLLPNQPQHF